These 26 T cell receptor beta chains share one sample of origin, sequenced in a study of control samples from healthy donors and cancer patients. Sequenced by immunoSEQ multiplex PCR; TCRdb stores in-frame clones only, minus some. The table records about 75,000 clones, less than 95% of them present only once. The sample consisted of blood. The source of these receptors is a woman aged 40-49 years in good health.

The chain carries TRBV21-1 and TRBJ2-3; TRBD2, as called in the table, went unchecked against the DNA. TRBV21-1 is listed as a pseudogene. The CDR3 has 14 amino acids. CDR3 nucleotide sequence: TGTGCCAGCGCCTTACGGGATATCACAGATACGCAGTATTTT. Its translation is CASALRDITDTQYF.

V and J are TRBV5-6 and TRBJ2-5, with D uncertain. The germline gives CDR1 SGHDT, CDR2 YYEEEE. Trimming took off 0 bases at V and 2 bases at J, with 11 bases between the two ends. There are 15 residues in the CDR3. The CDR3: CASSLVGGRQETQYF. Here the CDR3 DNA reads TGTGCCAGCAGCTTGGTGGGTGGACGGCAAGAGACCCAGTACTTC.

The chain recombines TRBV6-5 with TRBJ1-5; D uncertain. From germline, CDR1 is MNHEY and CDR2 SVGAGI. Trimming removed 6 bases at V and 4 bases at J, with 10 bases between. The CDR3 consists of 13 residues. CDR3 coding DNA: TGTGCCAGCAGGATCACGGGGAATCAGCCCCAGCATTTT. Protein: CASRITGNQPQHF.

The rearrangement joins TRBV16 to TRBJ2-1; D could derive from TRBD1 or TRBD2 (5 bases each). Germline V gives CDR1 KGHSY, CDR2 FQNENV. The V and J ends lost 2 bases and 2 bases respectively, with 16 bases between them. The CDR3 covers 17 residues. The CDR3 region is CASSQTTGSGPYNEQFF. The CDR3 DNA follows: TGTGCCAGCAGCCAAACGACGGGGTCGGGACCCTACAATGAGCAGTTCTTC.

The chain employs TRBV9 and TRBJ2-1, with TRBD2 identical over 9 bases. The CDR3 loop spans 16 amino acids. Germline assignment: CDR1 SGDLS and CDR2 YYNGEE. Germline trimming cut 1 base from V and 1 base from J; bases unmatched to any gene: 3. The DNA for the CDR3 is TGTGCCAGCAGCGTAAGTAGCGGGAGATCCTACAATGAGCAGTTCTTC. Translation gives CASSVSSGRSYNEQFF.

The J gene is TRBJ2-5, the V gene TRBV5-1; 12 positions match TRBD2. J lost 0 bases, V lost 3 bases, and 3 bases had no gene match. CDR1 is SGHRS and CDR2 is YFSETQ in the germline V gene. This CDR3 contains 16 residues. In DNA, the CDR3 is TGCGCCAGCAGCTCAAGACTAGCGGGGGACCAAGAGACCCAGTACTTC. Amino acid sequence: CASSSRLAGDQETQYF.

The chain is built from TRBV10-3 and TRBJ2-1; 8 nucleotides agree with TRBD1. From germline, CDR1 is ENHRY and CDR2 SYGVKD. J lost 8 bases, V lost 6 bases, and 0 bases had no gene match. This CDR3 spans 11 amino acids. CDR3 loop: CAIRDRDEQFF. CDR3 bases: TGTGCCATCAGGGACAGGGATGAGCAGTTCTTC.

The chain recombines TRBV5-4 with TRBJ2-7; TRBD2 is a possible D gene (5 bases). Germline V gene sequence: CDR1 SGHNT, CDR2 YYREEE (reference sequence). The CDR3 covers 14 residues. V lost 2 bases and J 2 bases, leaving 11 bases between the germline ends. The CDR3: CASSFDLGTYEQYF. Written as DNA, the CDR3 is TGTGCCAGCAGCTTCGATCTCGGGACCTACGAGCAGTACTTC.

This rearrangement joins TRBV7-6 to TRBJ2-5; maybe TRBD2 (6 bases). Trimming took off 3 bases at V and 4 bases at J, with 27 bases between the two ends. This CDR3 contains 19 residues. Per the germline V gene, CDR1 is SGHVS and CDR2 is FNYEAQ. CDR3 coding DNA: TGTGCCAGCAGCTTTGGACCCCCGGGGCGGGGTAGATTGAGAGAGACCCAGTACTTC. This translates into CASSFGPPGRGRLRETQYF.

Remarks on this clone: One end of the junction fails to match germline, which may point to a read error. The rearrangement uses TRBV20-1 and TRBJ2-7, with TRBD1 matching 8 bases. Germline V gene sequence: CDR1 DFQATT, CDR2 SNEGSKA (reference sequence). CDR3 length equals 13 residues. The CDR3 nucleotides are TGCAGTGCTAGTGAAACGTTAACCGGGACAGGTTTCTTC. It translates to CSASETLTGTGFF.

The V and J genes are TRBV2 and TRBJ1-4; weak D call: TRBD1 (6 bases). V dropped 6 bases and J dropped 7 bases, with 12 bases sitting between them. Looked up from germline, CDR1 is SNHLY and CDR2 is FYNNEI. This CDR3 has 13 residues. CDR3 sequence: CASSLGQPEKLFF. The CDR3 DNA is TGTGCCAGCAGCCTAGGACAGCCTGAAAAACTGTTTTTT.

The rearrangement joins TRBV28 to TRBJ1-4; D possibly corresponds to TRBD1 (6 bases). V shed 0 bases and J shed 8 bases, with 10 bases lying between them. The CDR3 runs 14 residues. The germline V gene encodes CDR1 MDHEN and CDR2 SYDVKM. As DNA, the CDR3 is TGTGCCAGCAGTTTATGGGGGGCAGGAGAAAAACTGTTTTTT. This sequence encodes CASSLWGAGEKLFF.

This clone showed up just once. In DNA, the CDR3 is TGTGCCAGCAGTGAACTTTGGCAGGGAGGTCAGGACACTGAAGCTTTCTTT. Translated, it gives CASSELWQGGQDTEAFF. The chain links TRBV6-1 to TRBJ1-1, with D possibly being TRBD1 (5 bases). The CDR3 loop spans 17 amino acids. Trimming removed 2 bases at V and 3 bases at J, with 19 bases between. Germline values: CDR1 MNHNS, CDR2 SASEGT.

V gene TRBV2 combines with J gene TRBJ2-3; TRBD2 aligns across 7 bases. Germline lookup yields CDR1 SNHLY and CDR2 FYNNEI. The V and J ends lost 8 bases and 0 bases, in that order; junction bases with no gene match: 11. This CDR3 comprises 16 residues. The CDR3 spells CASPSGGRYSTDTQYF. Here the CDR3 DNA reads TGTGCCAGCCCGTCGGGAGGACGATATAGCACAGATACGCAGTATTTT.

Only a few counts were recorded for this clone. This chain uses TRBV30 with TRBJ1-2; D not certain. CDR1 GTSNPN and CDR2 SVGIG come from the germline V gene (reference sequence). The CDR3 is made up of 12 amino acids. The germline V and J ends were trimmed by 5 bases and 8 bases, with 15 bases remaining between them. Here the CDR3 reads CAWSRVLYGYTF. CDR3 DNA sequence: TGTGCCTGGTCGAGGGTGCTCTACGGCTACACCTTC.

The rearrangement links TRBV7-9 to TRBJ1-5; D possibly corresponds to TRBD1 (5 bases). This CDR3 is built from 13 residues. Trimming cost V 5 bases and J 7 bases, with 12 bases left between them. CDR1 and CDR2 (germline): SEHNR, FQNEAQ (reference sequence). CDR3 region: CASSPLQGQPQHF. CDR3 sequence (DNA): TGTGCCAGCAGCCCTCTGCAGGGCCAGCCCCAGCATTTT.

V and J are TRBV19 and TRBJ2-3, with 7 bases lining up with TRBD2. Germline CDR1 reads LNHDA; CDR2 reads SQIVND (reference sequence). The ends lost 5 bases at V and 0 bases at J; junction bases unmatched: 8. This CDR3 spans 16 amino acids. DNA for the CDR3: TGTGCCAGTAGTGTACTACTAGCGACTAGCACAGATACGCAGTATTTT. This codes for CASSVLLATSTDTQYF. The complete variable domain, with remaining parts taken from reference TRBV19 and TRBJ2-3, reads DGGITQSPKYLFRKEGQNVTLSCEQNLNHDAMYWYRQDPGQGLRLIYYSQIVNDFQKGDIAEGYSVSREKKESFPLTVTSAQKNPTAFYLCASSVLLATSTDTQYFGPGTRLTVL.

This rearrangement joins TRBV7-3 to TRBJ2-5, with D possibly being TRBD2 (6 bases). The CDR3 covers 15 residues. Trimming stripped 2 bases from V and 2 bases from J, with 12 bases between. Germline V lookup: CDR1 SGHTA, CDR2 FQGTGA. Written as DNA, the CDR3 is TGTGCCAGCAGCTTAGGAGGGACTTATCAAGAGACCCAGTACTTC. Its protein product is CASSLGGTYQETQYF.

J is TRBJ1-2 and V is TRBV4-1; D is undetermined. The CDR3 loop spans 11 amino acids. Germline values: CDR1 MGHRA, CDR2 YSYEKL. V lost 4 bases and J 5 bases, leaving 5 bases between the germline ends. The DNA of the CDR3 is TGCGCCAGCAGCCTAGGATATGGCTACACCTTC. This sequence encodes CASSLGYGYTF.

This clone has only one observation. The chain carries TRBV4-1 and TRBJ2-6; TRBD1 agrees at 8 bases. From germline, CDR1 is MGHRA and CDR2 YSYEKL. This CDR3 has 19 residues. Losses at the gene ends were 0 bases for V and 2 bases for J; bases not matched to a gene: 9. In nucleotides, the CDR3 is TGCGCCAGCAGCCAAGATAAGGTCTCAGGGGGCGCTGGGGCCAACGTCCTGACTTTC. This sequence encodes CASSQDKVSGGAGANVLTF.

The V gene is TRBV4-1, the J gene TRBJ2-7, with D possibly being TRBD1 or TRBD2 (5 bases each). The germline V and J ends were trimmed by 4 bases and 3 bases, with 16 bases remaining between them. This CDR3 region has 15 residues. The germline CDR1 and CDR2 sequences are MGHRA and YSYEKL. The CDR3 nucleotides read TGCGCCAGCAGCCTGCCGGGACGGAAGAACTACGAGCAGTACTTC. Its translation is CASSLPGRKNYEQYF.

The chain is built from TRBV9 and TRBJ1-1; D not certain. V was clipped by 4 bases and J by 1 base, with 11 bases between them. The CDR3 sequence is 14 residues long. Germline V CDR1 and CDR2: SGDLS, YYNGEE. CDR3 loop: CASSSETGNTEAFF. CDR3 nucleotides: TGTGCCAGCAGCTCAGAGACGGGGAACACTGAAGCTTTCTTT.

The rearrangement links TRBV30 to TRBJ1-1; D is unclear. The CDR3 covers 12 residues. Trimming stripped 4 bases from V and 5 bases from J, with 11 bases between. Germline-derived CDR1 and CDR2 are GTSNPN and SVGIG (reference sequence). CDR3 DNA: TGTGCCTGGAATGGGGTGGGAACTGAAGCTTTCTTT. It specifies CAWNGVGTEAFF.

V gene TRBV30 combines with J gene TRBJ1-1; D uncertain. Germline V gives CDR1 GTSNPN, CDR2 SVGIG (reference sequence). The CDR3 is made up of 15 amino acids. V lost 0 bases and J lost 3, with 14 bases in between. The CDR3 sequence: CAWSVGPGIYTEAFF. The CDR3 nucleotides read TGTGCCTGGAGTGTAGGGCCCGGGATTTACACTGAAGCTTTCTTT.

The rearrangement uses TRBV6-5 and TRBJ2-2; D is unresolved. Germline V CDR1 and CDR2: MNHEY, SVGAGI. Trimming pared 6 bases from V and 8 bases from J, leaving 7 bases between. This CDR3 is built from 11 residues. CDR3 sequence: CASRGFGELFF. The CDR3 DNA sequence: TGTGCCAGCAGAGGTTTTGGGGAGCTGTTTTTT.

In DNA form, the CDR3 reads TGTGCCAGCAGCTTGGTTTTGGGGGGGATGAACACTGAAGCTTTCTTT. Translating gives CASSLVLGGMNTEAFF. This chain links TRBV5-8 with TRBJ1-1; weak D call: TRBD1 (5 bases). The V gene lost 0 bases and the J gene lost 0 bases, with 12 bases spanning the gap. The V gene's germline CDR1 is SGHTS and CDR2 YDEGEE. The CDR3 covers 16 residues.